The T cell receptor (beta chain) described here comes from a study of blood T cells in healthy people across ages. Combining a sample-barcoded 5' primer with a J-beta primer mix, a second PCR ran for 7 to 11 cycles. One entry per CDR3 protein results from TCRdb running MiXCR on the 5' RACE reads. The sample lists roughly 1,100,000 distinct CDR3 sequences, about 25% occurring once. The germline V gene encodes CDR1 SGDLS and CDR2 YYNGEE. The V end was cut by 0 bases, the J end by 4 bases, with 7 bases between. CDR3 size: 14 residues. This same sample was also taken into another study, of T cells of mothers and their children.

This clonotype was obtained from a girl aged 2 to 9 in good health. The sequenced sample consisted of blood. The rearrangement links TRBV9 to TRBJ2-2; no reliable D call. The CDR3 protein is CASSVGGLTGELFF. CDR3 DNA: TGTGCCAGCAGCGTAGGCGGCCTCACCGGGGAGCTGTTTTTT.